This T cell receptor beta chain was obtained from a study of blood T cell repertoires in COVID-19. Study in general: PBMCs, B-cell-depleted T cells, or T cells provided the cDNA or gDNA that made up the material.

The germline V gene encodes CDR1 LGHNA and CDR2 YSLEER. The CDR3 has 16 amino acids. The ends were cut back, 0 bases at V and 0 bases at J, with 8 bases in the middle. Libraries were prepared by immunoSEQ multiplex PCR; TCRdb keeps only in-frame clonotypes and omits some of them. The sample lists approximately 180,000 clones, 70% to 90% occurring once. Input material: peripheral blood. The gene calls are TRBV4-3 and TRBJ1-4, with D possibly being TRBD1 (6 bases). The TCR was taken from a man between 60 and 75 years old with acute or convalescent COVID-19. The CDR3 here is CASSQDYRATNEKLFF. CDR3 DNA: TGCGCCAGCAGCCAAGACTACAGGGCAACTAATGAAAAACTGTTTTTT.